This entry concerns a single T cell receptor (beta chain). Its antigen is still unknown. This specimen belongs to a study of cytomegalovirus exposure and HLA in healthy donors. Researchers ran the PCR with 60 Vbeta and 13 Jbeta primers. Some clones are missing from TCRdb's copy, which holds only in-frame ones; the method was immunoSEQ multiplex PCR. The sample holds some 99,000 clones, nearly 70% seen once. There are 16 residues in the CDR3. Looked up from germline, CDR1 is SEHNR and CDR2 is FQNEAQ (reference sequence). V shed 1 base, J shed 3 bases, and the junction held 4 bases outside the gene matches. Whole-study findings and limits: By a later analysis, the bulk of CMV-associated TCR beta chains appeared HLA-restricted.

The receptor's source is a woman in her 70s in good health and CMV-seropositive. The V and J genes are TRBV7-9 and TRBJ2-2; TRBD1 matches at 8 bases. What was sequenced was PBMCs. The CDR3 loop is CASSLEGTGYTGELFF. The CDR3 region has the DNA TGTGCCAGCAGCTTAGAAGGGACAGGCTACACCGGGGAGCTGTTTTTT.